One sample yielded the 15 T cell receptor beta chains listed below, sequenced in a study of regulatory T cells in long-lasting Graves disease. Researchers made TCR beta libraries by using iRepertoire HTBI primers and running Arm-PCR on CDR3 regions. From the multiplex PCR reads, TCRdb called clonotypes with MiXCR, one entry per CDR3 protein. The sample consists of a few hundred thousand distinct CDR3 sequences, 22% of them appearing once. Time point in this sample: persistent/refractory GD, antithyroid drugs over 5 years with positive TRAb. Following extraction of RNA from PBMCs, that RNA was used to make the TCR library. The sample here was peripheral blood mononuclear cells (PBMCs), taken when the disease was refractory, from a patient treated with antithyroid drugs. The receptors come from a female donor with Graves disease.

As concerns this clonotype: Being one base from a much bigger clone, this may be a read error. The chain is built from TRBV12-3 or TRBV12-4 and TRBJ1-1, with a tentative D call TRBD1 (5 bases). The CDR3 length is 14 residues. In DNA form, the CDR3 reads TGTGCCGGCAGTTTGGGACGCAGGAACACTGAAGCTTTCTTT. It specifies CAGSLGRRNTEAFF.

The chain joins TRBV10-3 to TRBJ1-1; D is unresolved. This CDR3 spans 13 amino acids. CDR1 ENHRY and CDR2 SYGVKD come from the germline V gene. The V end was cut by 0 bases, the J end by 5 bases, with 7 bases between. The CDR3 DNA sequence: TGTGCCATCAGTGAGTCTAGAACTACTGAAGCTTTCTTT. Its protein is CAISESRTTEAFF.

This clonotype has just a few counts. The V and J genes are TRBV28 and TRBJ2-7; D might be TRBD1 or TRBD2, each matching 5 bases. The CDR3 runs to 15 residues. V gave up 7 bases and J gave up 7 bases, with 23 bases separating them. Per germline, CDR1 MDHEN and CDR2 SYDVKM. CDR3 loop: CASTSPGTRTAEQYF. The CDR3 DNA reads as TGTGCCAGCACCTCACCCGGGACCCGGACGGCTGAGCAGTACTTC.

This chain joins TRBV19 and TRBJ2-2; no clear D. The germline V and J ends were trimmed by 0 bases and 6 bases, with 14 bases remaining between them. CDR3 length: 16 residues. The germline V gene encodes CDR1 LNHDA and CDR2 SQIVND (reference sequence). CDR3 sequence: CASSIEWTLTAGELFF. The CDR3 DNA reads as TGTGCCAGTAGTATAGAGTGGACCTTGACGGCCGGGGAGCTGTTTTTT.

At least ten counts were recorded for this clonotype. The CDR3 nucleotides read TGTGCCAGCAGCAATACAGGGAACTACGAGCAGTACTTC. Translated, it gives CASSNTGNYEQYF. The chain employs TRBV5-5 and TRBJ2-7; a weak D match, TRBD1 (6 bases). Germline V gene lookup returns CDR1 SGHKS and CDR2 YYEKEE (reference sequence). The CDR3 is made up of 13 amino acids. V lost 4 bases, J lost 3 bases, and 11 bases lay in between.

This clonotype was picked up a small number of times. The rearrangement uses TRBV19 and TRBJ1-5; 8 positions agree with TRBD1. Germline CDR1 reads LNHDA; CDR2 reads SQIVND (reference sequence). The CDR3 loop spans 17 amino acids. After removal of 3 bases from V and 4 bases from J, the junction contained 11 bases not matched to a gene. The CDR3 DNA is TGTGCCAGTAGTATCCACCGGGACAGGCATTTTAATCAGCCCCAGCATTTT. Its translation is CASSIHRDRHFNQPQHF.

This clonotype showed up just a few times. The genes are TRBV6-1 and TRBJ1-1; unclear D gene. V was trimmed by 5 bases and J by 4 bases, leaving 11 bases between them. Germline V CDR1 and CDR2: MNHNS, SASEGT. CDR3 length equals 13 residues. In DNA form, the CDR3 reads TGTGCCAGCAGTATGAGGCGCGGCACTGAAGCTTTCTTT. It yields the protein CASSMRRGTEAFF.

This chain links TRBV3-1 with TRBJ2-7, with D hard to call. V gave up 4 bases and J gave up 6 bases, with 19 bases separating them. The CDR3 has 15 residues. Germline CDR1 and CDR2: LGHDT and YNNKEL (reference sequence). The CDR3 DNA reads TGTGCCAGCAGCCCCCTTCCCGGAAAAGGACGCGAGCAGTACTTC. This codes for CASSPLPGKGREQYF.

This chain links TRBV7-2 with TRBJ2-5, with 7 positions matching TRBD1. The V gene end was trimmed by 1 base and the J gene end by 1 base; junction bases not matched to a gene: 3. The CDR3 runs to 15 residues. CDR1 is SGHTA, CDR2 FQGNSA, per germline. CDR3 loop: CASSLVPGGQETQYF. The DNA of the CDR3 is TGTGCCAGCAGCTTAGTACCAGGGGGCCAAGAGACCCAGTACTTC.

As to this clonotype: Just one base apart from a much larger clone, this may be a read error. The CDR3 coding sequence is TGTGCCAGCAGAGTGGGCCCTCCGGTTGAAGCTTTCTTT. Its translation: CASRVGPPVEAFF. V is TRBV6-1 and J is TRBJ1-1; D gene ambiguous. Germline V gene data show CDR1 as MNHNS and CDR2 as SASEGT. Trimming left V 6 bases short and J 7 bases short, with 15 bases between. The CDR3 is made up of 13 amino acids.

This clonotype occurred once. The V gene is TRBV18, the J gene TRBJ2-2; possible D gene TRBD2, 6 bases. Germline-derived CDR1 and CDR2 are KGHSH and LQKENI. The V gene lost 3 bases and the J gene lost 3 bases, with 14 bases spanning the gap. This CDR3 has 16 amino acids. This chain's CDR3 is CASSPRRTGDTGELFF. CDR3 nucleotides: TGTGCCAGCTCACCTCGGAGGACGGGAGACACCGGGGAGCTGTTTTTT.

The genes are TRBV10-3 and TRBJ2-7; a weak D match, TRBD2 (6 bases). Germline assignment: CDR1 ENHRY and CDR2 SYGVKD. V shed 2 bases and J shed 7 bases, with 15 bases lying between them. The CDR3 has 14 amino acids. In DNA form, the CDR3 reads TGTGCCATCAGTGAGATGAGCAACGCGGGGGAGCAGTACTTC. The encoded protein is CAISEMSNAGEQYF.

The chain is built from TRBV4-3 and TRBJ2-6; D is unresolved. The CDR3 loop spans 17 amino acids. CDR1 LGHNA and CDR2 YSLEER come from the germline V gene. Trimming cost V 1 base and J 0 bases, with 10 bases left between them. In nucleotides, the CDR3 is TGCGCCAGCAGCCAAGTGAGCTCCAGCTCTGGGGCCAACGTCCTGACTTTC. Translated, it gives CASSQVSSSSGANVLTF.

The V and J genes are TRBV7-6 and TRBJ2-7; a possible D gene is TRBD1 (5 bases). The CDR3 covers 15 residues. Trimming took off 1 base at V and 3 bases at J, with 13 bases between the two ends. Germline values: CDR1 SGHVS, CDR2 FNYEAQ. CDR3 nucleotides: TGTGCCAGCAGCTTAGAAGGTCAAAGGGGCTACGAGCAGTACTTC. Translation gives CASSLEGQRGYEQYF. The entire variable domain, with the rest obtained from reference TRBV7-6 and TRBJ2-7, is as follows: GAGVSQSPRYKVTKRGQDVALRCDPISGHVSLYWYRQALGQGPEFLTYFNYEAQQDKSGLPNDRFSAERPEGSISTLTIQRTEQRDSAMYRCASSLEGQRGYEQYFGPGTRLTVT.

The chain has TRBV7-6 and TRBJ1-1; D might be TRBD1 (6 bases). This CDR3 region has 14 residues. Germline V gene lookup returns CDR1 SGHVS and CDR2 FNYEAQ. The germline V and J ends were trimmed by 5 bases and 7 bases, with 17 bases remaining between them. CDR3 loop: CASSLGGPYNEAFF. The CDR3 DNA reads TGTGCCAGCAGCCTAGGGGGTCCCTATAATGAAGCTTTCTTT. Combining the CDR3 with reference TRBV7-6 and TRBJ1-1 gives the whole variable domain GAGVSQSPRYKVTKRGQDVALRCDPISGHVSLYWYRQALGQGPEFLTYFNYEAQQDKSGLPNDRFSAERPEGSISTLTIQRTEQRDSAMYRCASSLGGPYNEAFFGQGTRLTVV.